One sample yielded the 11 T cell receptor beta chains listed below, sequenced in a study of cytomegalovirus exposure and HLA in healthy donors. With 60 Vbeta and 13 Jbeta primers, the PCR was carried out. Profiled with immunoSEQ multiplex PCR; TCRdb holds only in-frame clones, not every one. The data hold over 110,000 clones, with approximately 80% observed a single time. Sequencing input: PBMCs. The receptors were sampled from a man aged 35 to 55 in good health and CMV-seronegative.

The rearrangement uses TRBV9 and TRBJ2-5; 7 positions agree with TRBD1. Per the germline V gene, CDR1 is SGDLS and CDR2 is YYNGEE. V shed 0 bases and J 4 bases; nucleotides not matched to a gene: 3. The CDR3 has 14 amino acids. The CDR3 region is CASSVGQGRETQYF. CDR3 DNA: TGTGCCAGCAGCGTAGGACAGGGAAGAGAGACCCAGTACTTC.

This clone was detected once. The gene calls are TRBV27 and TRBJ1-1; TRBD1 agrees at 7 bases. CDR1 and CDR2 from the germline V gene are MNHEY and SMNVEV (reference sequence). V lost 4 bases, J lost 3 bases, and 11 bases stayed unmatched. The CDR3 is 16 residues long. CDR3 loop: CASSSRQGVRDTEAFF. CDR3 in DNA: TGTGCCAGCAGTTCTCGACAGGGCGTGAGGGACACTGAAGCTTTCTTT.

The chain couples TRBV9 to TRBJ1-1, with a tentative D call TRBD1 (5 bases). V was pared by 3 bases and J by 4 bases, with 22 bases between. The CDR3 extends over 17 amino acids. From germline, CDR1 is SGDLS and CDR2 YYNGEE. CDR3 in DNA: TGTGCCAGCAGCGACACTCTTACTGGAGGGGATCGCACTGAAGCTTTCTTT. This sequence encodes CASSDTLTGGDRTEAFF.

The gene calls are TRBV21-1 and TRBJ1-1; TRBD1, the table's D call, was not compared with the DNA. TRBV21-1 is a pseudogene. The CDR3 loop spans 14 amino acids. CDR3 sequence reads: CASSKRQPCTEAFF. The CDR3 DNA follows: TGTGCCAGCAGCAAACGACAGCCCTGCACTGAAGCTTTCTTT.

The count of this clone is one. V is TRBV5-1 and J is TRBJ2-1; 10 bases align to TRBD2. Germline loops: CDR1 SGHRS, CDR2 YFSETQ. The trim removed 4 bases at V and 3 bases at J, leaving 4 bases unmatched. The CDR3 has 15 residues. The CDR3, as DNA: TGCGCCAGCAGCGCAAGCGGGGGGGACTACAATGAGCAGTTCTTC. Protein product: CASSASGGDYNEQFF.

The chain employs TRBV5-1 and TRBJ2-7; TRBD1 matches at 7 bases. Germline V gene sequence: CDR1 SGHRS, CDR2 YFSETQ. Trimming removed 0 bases from V and 1 base from J; junction bases left unmatched: 16. This CDR3 is built from 19 residues. CDR3 bases: TGCGCCAGCAGCTTGGGGGTTTTGGGTACCGGGACAGATTCCTACGAGCAGTACTTC. Residues: CASSLGVLGTGTDSYEQYF. Supplemented by reference TRBV5-1 and TRBJ2-7, the full variable domain reads KAGVTQTPRYLIKTRGQQVTLSCSPISGHRSVSWYQQTPGQGLQFLFEYFSETQRNKGNFPGRFSGRQFSNSRSEMNVSTLELGDSALYLCASSLGVLGTGTDSYEQYFGPGTRLTVT.

The chain combines TRBV5-1 with TRBJ2-2; D perhaps matches TRBD2 (7 bases). The CDR3 is 14 residues long. Trimming took off 7 bases at V and 4 bases at J, with 14 bases between the two ends. Germline V gene data show CDR1 as SGHRS and CDR2 as YFSETQ. The CDR3 nucleotides read TGCGCCAGCGATCGGGGGGCCGGCACCGGGGAGCTGTTTTTT. Its translation: CASDRGAGTGELFF.

This clone was observed a handful of times. V is TRBV5-1 and J is TRBJ2-6; D not resolved. Germline-derived CDR1 and CDR2 are SGHRS and YFSETQ. CDR3 size: 14 residues. The V end lost 4 bases, the J end lost 3 bases, and 8 bases lay between the germline ends. The CDR3 sequence: CASSAAGGANVLTF. The CDR3 DNA reads TGCGCCAGCAGCGCGGCTGGTGGGGCCAACGTCCTGACTTTC.

V is TRBV7-2 and J is TRBJ2-5; 8 nucleotides align to TRBD1. The CDR3 contains 14 residues. V shed 5 bases, J shed 5 bases, and the junction held 7 bases outside the gene matches. Germline-derived CDR1 and CDR2 are SGHTA and FQGNSA. In DNA form, the CDR3 reads TGTGCCAGCAGCCAATCAGGGGGCCGTGAGACCCAGTACTTC. Protein sequence: CASSQSGGRETQYF. Filled out from reference TRBV7-2 and TRBJ2-5, the complete variable domain reads GAGVSQSPSNKVTEKGKDVELRCDPISGHTALYWYRQSLGQGLEFLIYFQGNSAPDKSGLPSDRFSAERTGGSVSTLTIQRTQQEDSAVYLCASSQSGGRETQYFGPGTRLLVL.

This clone came up once. The rearrangement links TRBV5-6 to TRBJ1-1; D is unresolved. The CDR3 has 11 residues. Germline loops: CDR1 SGHDT, CDR2 YYEEEE. V lost 4 bases to trimming and J lost 3 bases, with 4 bases between them. The CDR3 nucleotides read TGTGCCAGCAGCCTCCACACTGAAGCTTTCTTT. It encodes CASSLHTEAFF. The complete variable domain, with remaining parts taken from reference TRBV5-6 and TRBJ1-1, reads DAGVTQSPTHLIKTRGQQVTLRCSPKSGHDTVSWYQQALGQGPQFIFQYYEEEERQRGNFPDRFSGHQFPNYSSELNVNALLLGDSALYLCASSLHTEAFFGQGTRLTVV.

The chain employs TRBV2 and TRBJ1-1; D gene uncertain. CDR1 SNHLY and CDR2 FYNNEI come from the germline V gene. This CDR3 spans 11 amino acids. Trimming took 6 bases from V and 8 from J, leaving 10 bases between them. The CDR3: CASRLESEAFF. CDR3 sequence (DNA): TGTGCCAGCAGGCTAGAGTCCGAAGCTTTCTTT.